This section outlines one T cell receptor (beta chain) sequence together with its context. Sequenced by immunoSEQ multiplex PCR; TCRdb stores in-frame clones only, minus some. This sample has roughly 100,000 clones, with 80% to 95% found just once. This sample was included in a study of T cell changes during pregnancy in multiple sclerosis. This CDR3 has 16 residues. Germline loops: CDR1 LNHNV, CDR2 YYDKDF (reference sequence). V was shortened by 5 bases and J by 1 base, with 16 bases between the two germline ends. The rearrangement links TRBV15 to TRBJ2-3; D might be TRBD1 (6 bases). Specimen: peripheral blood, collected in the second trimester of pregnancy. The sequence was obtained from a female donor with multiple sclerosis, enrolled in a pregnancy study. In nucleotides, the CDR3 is TGTGCCACCAGCGCGGCAGGGGACCACGGCACAGATACGCAGTATTTT. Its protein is CATSAAGDHGTDTQYF. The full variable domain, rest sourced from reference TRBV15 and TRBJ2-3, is DAMVIQNPRYQVTQFGKPVTLSCSQTLNHNVMYWYQQKSSQAPKLLFHYYDKDFNNEADTPDNFQSRRPNTSFCFLDIRSPGLGDTAMYLCATSAAGDHGTDTQYFGPGTRLTVL.